The 26 T cell receptor beta chains below come from one sample, sequenced in a study of a mutant IDH1 vaccine in newly diagnosed glioma. Their antigens are not known. Time point specified: week 47, end of study. The study gave 300 ug of mutant IDH1 20-mer peptide per vaccine dose, with topical imiquimod. Only in-frame clones appear in the TCRdb table, and some are missing; sequencing was by immunoSEQ multiplex PCR. The sample yields tens of thousands of clones, 82% seen once. The specimen comprised PBMCs, sampled from a glioma patient whose treatment included an IDH1 peptide vaccine. Receptor source: a man younger than 35 with glioma. Some clones in this sample may be carry-over from other donors' samples.

The chain carries TRBV6-1 and TRBJ1-2; no definite D call. Germline V CDR1 and CDR2: MNHNS, SASEGT. CDR3 length: 15 amino acids. V dropped 0 bases and J dropped 2 bases, with 10 bases sitting between them. As DNA, the CDR3 is TGTGCCAGCAGTGAAGCGGGAGGCAGGAACTATGGCTACACCTTC. Translating it yields CASSEAGGRNYGYTF.

The chain carries TRBV5-1 and TRBJ2-4; possible D gene TRBD2, 5 bases. CDR3 length equals 14 residues. Trimming removed 7 bases at V and 0 bases at J, with 11 bases between. Germline V gene lookup returns CDR1 SGHRS and CDR2 YFSETQ. The DNA for the CDR3 is TGCGCCAGCCGACCTGGACTAGCCAAAAACATTCAGTACTTC. Amino acid sequence: CASRPGLAKNIQYF.

V and J are TRBV10-3 and TRBJ1-5; D uncertain. The CDR3 length is 13 residues. Germline V lookup: CDR1 ENHRY, CDR2 SYGVKD. Trimming took 8 bases from V and 6 from J, leaving 14 bases between them. The CDR3 nucleotides are TGTGCCATCGCCCTTGACCGGGCTCAGCCCCAGCATTTT. Amino acids: CAIALDRAQPQHF.

The chain couples TRBV11-3 to TRBJ2-5; perhaps D is TRBD1 or TRBD2 (5 bases each). With 3 bases removed from V and 2 bases from J, the gap between germline ends came to 10 bases. This CDR3 has 14 residues. Germline values: CDR1 SGHNT, CDR2 YENEEA. This chain's CDR3 is CASSFRGPQETQYF. As DNA, the CDR3 is TGTGCCAGCAGCTTCCGGGGCCCACAAGAGACCCAGTACTTC.

This chain joins TRBV7-2 and TRBJ1-1; 7 nucleotides match TRBD1. The germline V gene encodes CDR1 SGHTA and CDR2 FQGNSA. CDR3 length: 15 residues. V lost 5 bases, J lost 1 base, and 7 bases stayed unmatched. CDR3 loop: CASSTRQGWNTEAFF. The CDR3 DNA reads as TGTGCCAGCAGCACAAGACAGGGCTGGAACACTGAAGCTTTCTTT.

This chain links TRBV6-6 with TRBJ1-5, with D possibly matching TRBD1 (5 bases). V gave up 6 bases and J gave up 5 bases, with 11 bases separating them. Germline V gives CDR1 MNHNY, CDR2 SVGAGI (reference sequence). The length of the CDR3 is 13 residues. DNA for the CDR3: TGTGCCAGCAGGGGCAGGGTCGATCAGCCCCAGCATTTT. It encodes CASRGRVDQPQHF.

V usage is TRBV7-2 and J usage is TRBJ1-4; D gene unclear. The V end lost 4 bases, the J end lost 6 bases, and 12 bases lay between the germline ends. The germline V gene encodes CDR1 SGHTA and CDR2 FQGNSA. This CDR3 has 14 amino acids. CDR3 sequence: CASSSSRSHEKLFF. In nucleotides, the CDR3 is TGTGCCAGCAGCTCCTCCAGAAGCCATGAAAAACTGTTTTTT.

In DNA form, the CDR3 reads TGTGCCAGCAGCTCGCGACAGCCGGAACAAGAGACCCAGTACTTC. This encodes CASSSRQPEQETQYF. The V and J genes are TRBV5-4 and TRBJ2-5; tentatively, D is TRBD1 (5 bases). V lost 3 bases and J lost 2, with 14 bases in between. The CDR3 runs to 15 residues. Per the germline V gene, CDR1 is SGHNT and CDR2 is YYREEE (reference sequence).

V gene TRBV9 combines with J gene TRBJ1-6, with 7 bases matching TRBD1. The CDR3 totals 14 residues. Germline V gene lookup returns CDR1 SGDLS and CDR2 YYNGEE. Trimming at V came to 1 base and at J to 9 bases, leaving 4 bases not matched to a gene. The CDR3 region has the DNA TGTGCCAGCAGCGTACAGGGGGTGGCTTCACCCCTCCACTTT. Amino acid sequence: CASSVQGVASPLHF. The full variable domain, rest sourced from reference TRBV9 and TRBJ1-6, is DSGVTQTPKHLITATGQRVTLRCSPRSGDLSVYWYQQSLDQGLQFLIQYYNGEERAKGNILERFSAQQFPDLHSELNLSSLELGDSALYFCASSVQGVASPLHFGNGTRLTVT.

The J gene is TRBJ1-5, the V gene TRBV9, with D maybe TRBD1 (6 bases). V was shortened by 5 bases and J by 1 base, with 10 bases between the two germline ends. This CDR3 spans 14 amino acids. CDR1 and CDR2 (germline): SGDLS, YYNGEE. CDR3: CASSRGLSNQPQHF. The CDR3 DNA reads TGTGCCAGCAGTAGGGGGTTGAGCAATCAGCCCCAGCATTTT.

This chain uses TRBV19 with TRBJ1-2; tentative D call: TRBD1 (5 bases). This CDR3 region has 15 residues. Per the germline V gene, CDR1 is LNHDA and CDR2 is SQIVND (reference sequence). The ends were cut back, 7 bases at V and 5 bases at J, with 20 bases in the middle. CDR3 loop: CASIIPGATGYGYTF. Here the CDR3 DNA reads TGTGCCAGTATAATCCCCGGGGCGACTGGGTATGGCTACACCTTC.

V usage is TRBV5-8 and J usage is TRBJ2-7, with a weak D call TRBD2 (5 bases). Germline loops: CDR1 SGHTS, CDR2 YDEGEE. V lost 0 bases and J lost 6, with 13 bases in between. The CDR3 runs 14 residues. CDR3 DNA sequence: TGTGCCAGCAGCTTGGGAGGGTTAAGAGTCGAGCAGTACTTC. The encoded protein is CASSLGGLRVEQYF.

The rearrangement joins TRBV29-1 to TRBJ1-1; no firm D call. CDR3 length equals 14 residues. Germline V gene lookup returns CDR1 SQVTM and CDR2 ANQGSEA. With 1 base removed from V and 0 bases from J, the gap between germline ends came to 9 bases. This CDR3 reads CSVEGPSLNTEAFF. DNA for the CDR3: TGCAGCGTTGAAGGCCCCAGCCTGAACACTGAAGCTTTCTTT.

The chain couples TRBV28 to TRBJ1-1; unclear D gene. The CDR3 totals 17 residues. The V gene's germline CDR1 is MDHEN and CDR2 SYDVKM. The germline V and J ends were trimmed by 3 bases and 4 bases, with 21 bases remaining between them. The CDR3 DNA reads as TGTGCCAGCAGTTTCGACCGAGACGGGCGAACGGGCACTGAAGCTTTCTTT. Translated: CASSFDRDGRTGTEAFF.

CDR3 region: CASSLLHANSPLHF. The CDR3 bases are TGTGCCAGCAGCTTGTTACATGCTAATTCACCCCTCCACTTT. The rearrangement uses TRBV5-6 and TRBJ1-6; D not certain. Germline V lookup: CDR1 SGHDT, CDR2 YYEEEE. The CDR3 is made up of 14 amino acids. Trimming shortened V by 1 base and J by 6 bases, and 8 bases separated the two germline ends.

The chain combines TRBV7-2 with TRBJ1-3; 8 bases fit TRBD1. The CDR3 length is 19 residues. V lost 5 bases and J lost 0; bases outside the gene matches: 15. Germline loops: CDR1 SGHTA, CDR2 FQGNSA. CDR3 loop: CASSPGRTGIASSGNTIYF. The CDR3 DNA reads TGTGCCAGCAGCCCGGGTAGGACAGGGATTGCGAGCTCTGGAAACACCATATATTTT.

This clone rates as large. The chain carries TRBV7-9 and TRBJ1-4, with 9 bases that match TRBD1. Trimming took 1 base from V and 6 from J; bases not matched to a gene: 6. Germline-derived CDR1 and CDR2 are SEHNR and FQNEAQ (reference sequence). The length of the CDR3 is 16 residues. The CDR3 region has the DNA TGTGCCAGCAGCTTAGGGACAGGGGCTGCGGATGAAAAACTGTTTTTT. This sequence encodes CASSLGTGAADEKLFF.

The J gene is TRBJ2-3, the V gene TRBV15, with TRBD1 matching over 9 bases. This CDR3 region has 17 residues. Germline CDR1 LNHNV, CDR2 YYDKDF (reference sequence). The ends lost 1 base at V and 5 bases at J; junction bases unmatched: 10. Here the CDR3 reads CATSRGSQGAREDTQYF. CDR3 coding DNA: TGTGCCACCAGCAGAGGCTCACAGGGGGCGCGAGAAGATACGCAGTATTTT. Combining the CDR3 with reference TRBV15 and TRBJ2-3 gives the whole variable domain DAMVIQNPRYQVTQFGKPVTLSCSQTLNHNVMYWYQQKSSQAPKLLFHYYDKDFNNEADTPDNFQSRRPNTSFCFLDIRSPGLGDTAMYLCATSRGSQGAREDTQYFGPGTRLTVL.

V is TRBV7-2 and J is TRBJ1-3; D uncertain. Trimming took off 5 bases at V and 0 bases at J, with 11 bases between the two ends. Germline CDR1 reads SGHTA; CDR2 reads FQGNSA. This CDR3 is built from 15 residues. CDR3 amino acids: CASSPDLHSGNTIYF. For the CDR3, the DNA is TGTGCCAGCAGCCCGGATCTGCACTCTGGAAACACCATATATTTT.

The chain recombines TRBV15 with TRBJ1-1; D call uncertain. The germline gives CDR1 LNHNV, CDR2 YYDKDF (reference sequence). CDR3 size: 13 residues. V lost 0 bases, J lost 8 bases, and 10 bases lay in between. CDR3 DNA sequence: TGTGCCACCAGCAGAGATCAGCTGCGAGAAGCTTTCTTT. The encoded protein is CATSRDQLREAFF.

The chain links TRBV7-8 to TRBJ2-7; 7 bases are a match to TRBD1. The CDR3 loop spans 13 amino acids. The V gene's germline CDR1 is SGHVS and CDR2 FQNEAQ. Losses at the gene ends were 7 bases for V and 3 bases for J; bases not matched to a gene: 6. CDR3 sequence (DNA): TGTGCCAGCACTGGGGGACAGAGCTACGAGCAGTACTTC. Amino acids: CASTGGQSYEQYF.

This sequence joins TRBV7-2 and TRBJ1-6, with D perhaps TRBD1 (6 bases). The V end lost 1 base, the J end lost 10 bases, and 14 bases lay between the germline ends. Germline V gene sequence: CDR1 SGHTA, CDR2 FQGNSA. The CDR3 is made up of 15 amino acids. CDR3 nucleotide sequence: TGTGCCAGCAGCTTAGTAGGGGGGCTGCAGTCACCCCTCCACTTT. It is translated as CASSLVGGLQSPLHF.

This clone was seen only a few times. The chain has TRBV5-4 and TRBJ1-1; 9 nucleotides agree with TRBD1. The germline V gene encodes CDR1 SGHNT and CDR2 YYREEE (reference sequence). The CDR3 extends over 13 amino acids. Trimming cost V 0 bases and J 10 bases; bases outside gene matches: 4. The CDR3 loop is CASSLATGGGAFF. DNA for the CDR3: TGTGCCAGCAGCTTGGCGACAGGGGGTGGAGCTTTCTTT. Combining the CDR3 with reference TRBV5-4 and TRBJ1-1 gives the whole variable domain ETGVTQSPTHLIKTRGQQVTLRCSSQSGHNTVSWYQQALGQGPQFIFQYYREEENGRGNFPPRFSGLQFPNYSSELNVNALELDDSALYLCASSLATGGGAFFGQGTRLTVV.

V usage is TRBV6-5 and J usage is TRBJ2-3; 9 nucleotides match TRBD2. Germline CDR1 reads MNHEY; CDR2 reads SVGAGI. V shed 7 bases and J 6 bases; nucleotides not matched to a gene: 8. The CDR3 totals 14 residues. The CDR3 region is CASTKAGGWDTQYF. For the CDR3, the DNA is TGTGCCAGCACCAAAGCGGGAGGTTGGGATACGCAGTATTTT.

This clone was seen once. The chain couples TRBV30 to TRBJ1-4, with D unresolved. The V gene lost 0 bases and the J gene lost 8 bases, with 10 bases spanning the gap. Germline values: CDR1 GTSNPN, CDR2 SVGIG (reference sequence). The CDR3 is 13 residues long. The CDR3 loop reads CAWSVQRVEKLFF. CDR3 nucleotides: TGTGCCTGGAGTGTACAGAGGGTGGAAAAACTGTTTTTT.

CDR3 sequence reads: CASSFRQRNYGYTF. The CDR3 bases are TGTGCCAGTAGTTTCAGACAGAGAAACTATGGCTACACCTTC. The chain has TRBV19 and TRBJ1-2, with D maybe TRBD1 (5 bases). Trimming shortened V by 5 bases and J by 2 bases, and 12 bases separated the two germline ends. The germline V gene encodes CDR1 LNHDA and CDR2 SQIVND (reference sequence). The CDR3 is 14 residues long.